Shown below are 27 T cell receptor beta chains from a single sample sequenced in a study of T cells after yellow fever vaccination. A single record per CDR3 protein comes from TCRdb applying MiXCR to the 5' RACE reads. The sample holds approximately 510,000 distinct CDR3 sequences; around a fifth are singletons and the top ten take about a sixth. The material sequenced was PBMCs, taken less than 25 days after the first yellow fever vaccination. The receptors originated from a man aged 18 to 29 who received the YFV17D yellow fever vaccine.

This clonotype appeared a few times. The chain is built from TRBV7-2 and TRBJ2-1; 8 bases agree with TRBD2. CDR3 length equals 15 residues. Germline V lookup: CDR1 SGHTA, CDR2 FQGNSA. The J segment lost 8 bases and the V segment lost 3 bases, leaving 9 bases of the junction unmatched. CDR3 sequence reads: CASSLSRGGIYEQFF. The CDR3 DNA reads TGTGCCAGCAGCTTGAGTCGGGGGGGCATATATGAGCAGTTCTTC.

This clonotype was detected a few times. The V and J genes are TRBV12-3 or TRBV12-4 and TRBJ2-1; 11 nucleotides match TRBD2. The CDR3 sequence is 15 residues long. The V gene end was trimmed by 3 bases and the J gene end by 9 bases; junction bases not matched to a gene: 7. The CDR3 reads CASSFHSGGVGEQFF. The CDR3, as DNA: TGTGCCAGCAGTTTCCATAGCGGGGGGGTCGGTGAGCAGTTCTTC.

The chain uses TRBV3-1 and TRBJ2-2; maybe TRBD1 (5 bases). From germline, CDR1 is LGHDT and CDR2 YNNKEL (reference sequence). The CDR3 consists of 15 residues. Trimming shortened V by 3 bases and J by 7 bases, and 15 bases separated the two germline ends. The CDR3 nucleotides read TGTGCCAGCAGCCAGGATAGGGGATCTTACGGGGAGCTGTTTTTT. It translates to CASSQDRGSYGELFF.

The CDR3 reads CSVRTGWNSPLHF. CDR3 bases: TGCAGCGTCAGGACAGGGTGGAATTCACCCCTCCACTTT. The J gene is TRBJ1-6, the V gene TRBV29-1, with TRBD1 matching over 8 bases. This CDR3 is built from 13 residues. Germline CDR1 is SQVTM and CDR2 is ANQGSEA. The V gene end was trimmed by 6 bases and the J gene end by 7 bases; junction bases not matched to a gene: 5.

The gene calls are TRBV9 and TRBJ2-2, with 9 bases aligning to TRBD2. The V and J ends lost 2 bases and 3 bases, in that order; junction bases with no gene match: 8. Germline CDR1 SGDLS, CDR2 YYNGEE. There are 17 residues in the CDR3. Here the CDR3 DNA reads TGTGCCAGCAGCGTGGGGACTAGCAAAAAATACACCGGGGAGCTGTTTTTT. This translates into CASSVGTSKKYTGELFF.

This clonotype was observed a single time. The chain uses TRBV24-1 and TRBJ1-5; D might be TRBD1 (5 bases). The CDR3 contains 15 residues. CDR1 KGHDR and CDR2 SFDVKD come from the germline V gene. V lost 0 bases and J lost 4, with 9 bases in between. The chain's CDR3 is CATSDLVRENQPQHF. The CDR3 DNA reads TGTGCCACCAGTGATTTGGTCAGGGAAAATCAGCCCCAGCATTTT.

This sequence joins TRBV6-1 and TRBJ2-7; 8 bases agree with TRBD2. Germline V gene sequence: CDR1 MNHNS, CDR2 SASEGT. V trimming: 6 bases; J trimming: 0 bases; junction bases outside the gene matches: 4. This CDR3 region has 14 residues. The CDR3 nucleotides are TGTGCCAGCAGACGCGGGGGGAGCTCCTACGAGCAGTACGTC. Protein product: CASRRGGSSYEQYV.

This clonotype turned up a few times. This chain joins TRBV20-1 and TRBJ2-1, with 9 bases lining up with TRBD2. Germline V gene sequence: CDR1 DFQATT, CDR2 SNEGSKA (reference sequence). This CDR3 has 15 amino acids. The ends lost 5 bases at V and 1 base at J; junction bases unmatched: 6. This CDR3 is CSAGLAGRSYNEQFF. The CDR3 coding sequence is TGCAGTGCTGGCCTAGCGGGGCGGTCCTACAATGAGCAGTTCTTC.

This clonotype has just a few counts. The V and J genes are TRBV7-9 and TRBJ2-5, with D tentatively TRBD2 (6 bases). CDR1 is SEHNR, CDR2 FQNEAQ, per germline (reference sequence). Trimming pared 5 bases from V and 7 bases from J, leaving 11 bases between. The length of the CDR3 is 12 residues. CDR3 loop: CASSILGGTQYF. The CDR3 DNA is TGTGCCAGCAGCATACTGGGGGGGACCCAGTACTTC.

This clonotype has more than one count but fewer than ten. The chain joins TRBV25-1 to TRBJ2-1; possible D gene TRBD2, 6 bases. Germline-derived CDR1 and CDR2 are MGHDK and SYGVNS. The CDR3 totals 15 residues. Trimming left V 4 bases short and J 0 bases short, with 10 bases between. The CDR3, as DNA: TGTGCCAGCAGTGTACGGGGGAGCTCCTACAATGAGCAGTTCTTC. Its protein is CASSVRGSSYNEQFF.

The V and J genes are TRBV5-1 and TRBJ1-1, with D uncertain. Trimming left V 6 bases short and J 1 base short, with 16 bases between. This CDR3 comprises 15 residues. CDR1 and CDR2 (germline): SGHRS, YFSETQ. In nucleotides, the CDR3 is TGCGCCAGCACCCGGAATAGTAACAGGAACACTGAAGCTTTCTTT. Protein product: CASTRNSNRNTEAFF.

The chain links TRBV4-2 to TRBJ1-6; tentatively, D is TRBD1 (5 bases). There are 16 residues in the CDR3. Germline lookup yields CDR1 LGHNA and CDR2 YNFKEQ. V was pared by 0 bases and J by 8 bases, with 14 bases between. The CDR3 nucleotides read TGTGCCAGCAGCCAAGATCAAGGGCAGGGAGATTCACCCCTCCACTTT. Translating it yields CASSQDQGQGDSPLHF.

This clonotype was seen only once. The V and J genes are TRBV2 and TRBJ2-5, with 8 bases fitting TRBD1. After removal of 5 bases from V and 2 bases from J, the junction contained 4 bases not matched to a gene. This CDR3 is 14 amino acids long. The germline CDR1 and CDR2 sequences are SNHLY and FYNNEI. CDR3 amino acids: CASSKDRAQETQYF. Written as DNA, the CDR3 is TGTGCCAGCAGTAAGGACAGGGCGCAAGAGACCCAGTACTTC. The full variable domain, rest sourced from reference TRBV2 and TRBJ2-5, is EPEVTQTPSHQVTQMGQEVILRCVPISNHLYFYWYRQILGQKVEFLVSFYNNEISEKSEIFDDQFSVERPDGSNFTLKIRSTKLEDSAMYFCASSKDRAQETQYFGPGTRLLVL.

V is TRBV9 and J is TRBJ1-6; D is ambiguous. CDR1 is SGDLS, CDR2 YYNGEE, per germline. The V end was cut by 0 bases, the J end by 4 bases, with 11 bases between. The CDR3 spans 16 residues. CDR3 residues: CASSVAATRYNSPLHF. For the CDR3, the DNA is TGTGCCAGCAGCGTAGCGGCCACCCGATATAATTCACCCCTCCACTTT.

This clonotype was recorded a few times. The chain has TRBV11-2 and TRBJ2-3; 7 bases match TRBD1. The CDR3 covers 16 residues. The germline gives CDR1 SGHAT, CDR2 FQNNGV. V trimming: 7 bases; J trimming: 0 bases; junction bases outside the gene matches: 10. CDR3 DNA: TGTGCCAGCACCAACGTAGGGGGCCGAAGCACAGATACGCAGTATTTT. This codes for CASTNVGGRSTDTQYF.

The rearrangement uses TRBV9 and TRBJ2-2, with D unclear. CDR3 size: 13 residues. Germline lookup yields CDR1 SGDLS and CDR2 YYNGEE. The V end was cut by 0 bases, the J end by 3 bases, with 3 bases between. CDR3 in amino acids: CASSVADTGELFF. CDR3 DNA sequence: TGTGCCAGCAGCGTAGCGGACACCGGGGAGCTGTTTTTT. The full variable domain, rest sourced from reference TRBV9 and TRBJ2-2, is DSGVTQTPKHLITATGQRVTLRCSPRSGDLSVYWYQQSLDQGLQFLIQYYNGEERAKGNILERFSAQQFPDLHSELNLSSLELGDSALYFCASSVADTGELFFGEGSRLTVL.

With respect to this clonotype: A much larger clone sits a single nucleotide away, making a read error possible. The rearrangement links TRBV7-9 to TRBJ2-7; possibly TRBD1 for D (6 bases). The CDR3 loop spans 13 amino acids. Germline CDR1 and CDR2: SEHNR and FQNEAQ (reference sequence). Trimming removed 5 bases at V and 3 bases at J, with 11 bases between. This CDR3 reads CASSHRDNYEQYF. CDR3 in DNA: TGTGCCAGCAGCCACCGGGACAACTACGAGCAGTACTTC.

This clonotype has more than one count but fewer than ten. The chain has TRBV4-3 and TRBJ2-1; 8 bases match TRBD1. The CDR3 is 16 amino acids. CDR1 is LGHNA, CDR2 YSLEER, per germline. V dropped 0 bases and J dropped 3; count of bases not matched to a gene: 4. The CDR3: CASSQDADRDYNEQFF. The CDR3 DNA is TGCGCCAGCAGCCAAGATGCGGACAGGGACTACAATGAGCAGTTCTTC.

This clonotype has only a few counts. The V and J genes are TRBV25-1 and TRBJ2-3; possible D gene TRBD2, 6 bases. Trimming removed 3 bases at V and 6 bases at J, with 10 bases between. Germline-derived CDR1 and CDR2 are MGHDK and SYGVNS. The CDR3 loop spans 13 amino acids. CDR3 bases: TGTGCCAGCAGTGATCTCGGAGGGGATACGCAGTATTTT. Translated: CASSDLGGDTQYF.

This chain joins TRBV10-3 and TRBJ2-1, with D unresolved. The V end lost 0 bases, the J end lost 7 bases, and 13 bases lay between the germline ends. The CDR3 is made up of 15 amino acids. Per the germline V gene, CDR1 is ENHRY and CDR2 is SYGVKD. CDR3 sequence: CAISESLQGINEQFF. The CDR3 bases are TGTGCCATCAGTGAGTCCCTCCAAGGTATTAATGAGCAGTTCTTC.

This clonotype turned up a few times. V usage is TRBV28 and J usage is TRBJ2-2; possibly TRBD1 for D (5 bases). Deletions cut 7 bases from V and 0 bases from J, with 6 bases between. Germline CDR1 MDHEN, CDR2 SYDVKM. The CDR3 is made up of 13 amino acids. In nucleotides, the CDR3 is TGTGCCAGCAAACAGGCGAACACCGGGGAGCTGTTTTTT. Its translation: CASKQANTGELFF.

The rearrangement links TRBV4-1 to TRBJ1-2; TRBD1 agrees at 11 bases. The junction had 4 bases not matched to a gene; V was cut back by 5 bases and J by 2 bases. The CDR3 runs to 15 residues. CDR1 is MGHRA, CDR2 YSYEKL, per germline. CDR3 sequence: CASSVRDRGNYGYTF. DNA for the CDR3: TGCGCCAGCAGCGTCCGGGACAGGGGGAACTATGGCTACACCTTC.

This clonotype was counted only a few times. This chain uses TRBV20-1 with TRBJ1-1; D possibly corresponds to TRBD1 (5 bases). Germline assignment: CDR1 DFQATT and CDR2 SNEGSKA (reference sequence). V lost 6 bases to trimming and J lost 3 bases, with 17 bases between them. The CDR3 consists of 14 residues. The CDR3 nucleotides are TGCAGTGCGCGTCCGGGACCTGCGGACACTGAAGCTTTCTTT. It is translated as CSARPGPADTEAFF.

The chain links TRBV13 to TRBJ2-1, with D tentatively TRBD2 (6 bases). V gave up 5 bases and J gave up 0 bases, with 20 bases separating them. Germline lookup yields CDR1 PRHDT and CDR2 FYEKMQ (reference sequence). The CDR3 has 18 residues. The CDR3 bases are TGTGCCAGCAGCCGCGGGGAAGGGCGATATCGCTCCTACAATGAGCAGTTCTTC. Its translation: CASSRGEGRYRSYNEQFF.

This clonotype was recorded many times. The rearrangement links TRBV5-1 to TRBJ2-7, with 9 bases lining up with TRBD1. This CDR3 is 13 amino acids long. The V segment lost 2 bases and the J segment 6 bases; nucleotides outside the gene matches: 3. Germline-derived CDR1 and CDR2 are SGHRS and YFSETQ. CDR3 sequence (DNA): TGCGCCAGCAGCTTCTCGACAGGGGGCGAGCAGTACGTC. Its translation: CASSFSTGGEQYV.

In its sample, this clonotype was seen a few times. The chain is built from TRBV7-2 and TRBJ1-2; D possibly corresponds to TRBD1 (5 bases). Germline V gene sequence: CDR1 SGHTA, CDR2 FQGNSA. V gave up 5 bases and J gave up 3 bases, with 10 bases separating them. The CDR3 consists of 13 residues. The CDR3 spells CASSVGTYYGYTF. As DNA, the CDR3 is TGTGCCAGCAGCGTCGGGACGTACTATGGCTACACCTTC.

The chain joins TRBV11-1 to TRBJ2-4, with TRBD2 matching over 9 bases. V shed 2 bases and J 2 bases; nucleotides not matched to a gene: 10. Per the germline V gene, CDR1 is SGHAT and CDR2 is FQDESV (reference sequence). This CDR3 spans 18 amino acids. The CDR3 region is CASSLLPRGGVTKNIQYF. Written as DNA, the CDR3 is TGTGCCAGCAGCTTATTACCTCGCGGGGGGGTTACCAAAAACATTCAGTACTTC.